The 18 T cell receptor beta chains in this list originate from one sample, sequenced in a study of cytomegalovirus exposure and HLA in healthy donors. PCR primers comprised 60 Vbeta and 13 Jbeta primers. The protocol was immunoSEQ multiplex PCR, while the TCRdb copy is restricted to in-frame clones and leaves out a portion. The data contain 85,000 to 100,000 clones, over 60% of them seen just once; the ten biggest clones take up approximately 8.4%. Sequenced material: PBMCs. These receptors originate from a human donor in good health.

This sequence joins TRBV11-2 and TRBJ2-5, with a weak D call TRBD1 (5 bases). Trimming shortened V by 0 bases and J by 5 bases, and 10 bases separated the two germline ends. Looked up from germline, CDR1 is SGHAT and CDR2 is FQNNGV. CDR3 length: 14 amino acids. Here the CDR3 reads CASSLDQGWETQYF. CDR3 coding DNA: TGTGCCAGCAGCTTAGATCAGGGTTGGGAGACCCAGTACTTC.

The chain carries TRBV11-2 and TRBJ2-5, with D perhaps TRBD2 (5 bases). The CDR3 runs to 18 residues. CDR1 and CDR2 (germline): SGHAT, FQNNGV. V was cut by 4 bases and J by 5 bases, with 26 bases left in between. The CDR3 reads CASSSPREVILYGETQYF. The CDR3 bases are TGTGCCAGCAGCTCCCCCCGGGAAGTCATCCTTTATGGGGAGACCCAGTACTTC. The full variable domain, its missing parts supplied by reference TRBV11-2 and TRBJ2-5, is EAGVAQSPRYKIIEKRQSVAFWCNPISGHATLYWYQQILGQGPKLLIQFQNNGVVDDSQLPKDRFSAERLKGVDSTLKIQPAKLEDSAVYLCASSSPREVILYGETQYFGPGTRLLVL.

The chain combines TRBV7-9 with TRBJ2-3; 8 bases match TRBD1. Germline-derived CDR1 and CDR2 are SEHNR and FQNEAQ (reference sequence). CDR3 length equals 14 residues. J was trimmed by 5 bases and V by 0 bases; bases with no gene match: 1. The CDR3 DNA reads as TGTGCCAGCAGCTTAGCCGGGACAGGAGATACGCAGTATTTT. Translated, it gives CASSLAGTGDTQYF.

The J gene is TRBJ2-1, the V gene TRBV5-4, with TRBD2 matching 9 bases. The trim removed 0 bases at V and 4 bases at J, leaving 2 bases unmatched. Germline CDR1 reads SGHNT; CDR2 reads YYREEE (reference sequence). The CDR3 has 15 amino acids. CDR3 sequence reads: CASSLGLAAYNEQFF. The CDR3 DNA reads TGTGCCAGCAGCTTGGGACTAGCGGCATACAATGAGCAGTTCTTC.

The chain couples TRBV6-6 to TRBJ1-4; D ambiguous. The germline CDR1 and CDR2 sequences are MNHNY and SVGAGI (reference sequence). The CDR3 has 12 amino acids. V was clipped by 8 bases and J by 8 bases, with 12 bases between them. In DNA, the CDR3 is TGTGCCAGCCGCGAATTAATCGAAAAACTGTTTTTT. Residues: CASRELIEKLFF.

This clone was counted once. This chain connects TRBV11-2 to TRBJ2-5, with D perhaps matching TRBD1 (6 bases). Trimming took off 2 bases at V and 5 bases at J, with 9 bases between the two ends. This CDR3 is built from 13 residues. Germline assignment: CDR1 SGHAT and CDR2 FQNNGV. In DNA form, the CDR3 reads TGTGCCAGCAGCTTAAAGGGGGTTGAGACCCAGTACTTC. It codes for CASSLKGVETQYF.

This clone was seen a handful of times. This rearrangement joins TRBV25-1 to TRBJ2-1; 12 bases are shared with TRBD1. V lost 1 base to trimming and J lost 7 bases; unmatched junction nucleotides: 5. Germline V gene sequence: CDR1 MGHDK, CDR2 SYGVNS. The CDR3 consists of 16 residues. The CDR3 is CASSEWGGQGANEQFF. In DNA form, the CDR3 reads TGTGCCAGCAGTGAATGGGGGGGACAGGGGGCGAATGAGCAGTTCTTC. Based on the CDR3 plus reference TRBV25-1 and TRBJ2-1, the full variable domain is EADIYQTPRYLVIGTGKKITLECSQTMGHDKMYWYQQDPGMELHLIHYSYGVNSTEKGDLSSESTVSRIRTEHFPLTLESARPSHTSQYLCASSEWGGQGANEQFFGPGTRLTVL.

A few counts support this clone. The chain has TRBV6-6 and TRBJ1-1; no firm D call. Trimming cost V 7 bases and J 4 bases, with 16 bases left between them. The length of the CDR3 is 14 residues. Germline CDR1 MNHNY, CDR2 SVGAGI (reference sequence). The CDR3 nucleotides are TGTGCCAGCATTGTCGGGTGGGAGGGCACTGAAGCTTTCTTT. Its translation is CASIVGWEGTEAFF.

V and J are TRBV30 and TRBJ2-7; 14 positions agree with TRBD2. V gave up 2 bases and J gave up 3 bases; unmatched junction bases: 9. Germline CDR1 GTSNPN, CDR2 SVGIG (reference sequence). This CDR3 has 17 residues. CDR3 nucleotide sequence: TGTGCCTGGAGTTCCGCGGGACTAGCGGGAGCTAGCTACGAGCAGTACTTC. It yields the protein CAWSSAGLAGASYEQYF.

The V call is TRBV6-4, the J call TRBJ1-6; TRBD1 matches at 7 bases. V was clipped by 5 bases and J by 6 bases; unmatched bases: 7. The CDR3 extends over 15 amino acids. CDR1 and CDR2 from the germline V gene are MRHNA and SNTAGT. In DNA, the CDR3 is TGTGCCAGCAGTCGCGAAAGGGACAGTAATTCACCCCTCCACTTT. Its protein product is CASSRERDSNSPLHF.

This chain uses TRBV5-1 with TRBJ1-4, with TRBD1 matching 8 bases. This CDR3 has 14 residues. J was trimmed by 5 bases and V by 4 bases; bases with no gene match: 4. Germline V gives CDR1 SGHRS, CDR2 YFSETQ. Here the CDR3 reads CASSRTGFNEKLFF. The CDR3 DNA reads TGCGCCAGCAGCCGGACAGGGTTCAATGAAAAACTGTTTTTT.

V gene TRBV11-2 combines with J gene TRBJ1-2; D might be TRBD1 (6 bases). CDR3 size: 13 residues. Trimming took off 5 bases at V and 7 bases at J, with 14 bases between the two ends. Germline values: CDR1 SGHAT, CDR2 FQNNGV. The CDR3 DNA reads as TGTGCCAGCAGCCCCTACAGGGCTGCTGGCTACACCTTC. Translated, it gives CASSPYRAAGYTF.

V gene TRBV19 combines with J gene TRBJ2-2; 7 bases match TRBD1. The V segment lost 0 bases and the J segment 3 bases; nucleotides outside the gene matches: 16. CDR1 LNHDA and CDR2 SQIVND come from the germline V gene (reference sequence). The CDR3 runs to 20 residues. As DNA, the CDR3 is TGTGCCAGTAGTATAGATGCAGGAACAGGGGCTACTATAGACACCGGGGAGCTGTTTTTT. Translated: CASSIDAGTGATIDTGELFF. The whole variable domain, filled in from reference TRBV19 and TRBJ2-2, reads DGGITQSPKYLFRKEGQNVTLSCEQNLNHDAMYWYRQDPGQGLRLIYYSQIVNDFQKGDIAEGYSVSREKKESFPLTVTSAQKNPTAFYLCASSIDAGTGATIDTGELFFGEGSRLTVL.

This clone came up a few times. The rearrangement uses TRBV4-3 and TRBJ1-2, with no clear D. The V end was cut by 3 bases, the J end by 3 bases, with 17 bases between. Looked up from germline, CDR1 is LGHNA and CDR2 is YSLEER. The CDR3 extends over 16 amino acids. CDR3 amino acids: CASSQERADNDYGYTF. The CDR3 nucleotides read TGCGCCAGCAGCCAGGAACGAGCCGACAACGACTATGGCTACACCTTC.

The chain couples TRBV20-1 to TRBJ1-6, with D hard to call. V was trimmed by 6 bases and J by 14 bases, leaving 14 bases between them. The CDR3 is 11 residues long. The germline CDR1 and CDR2 sequences are DFQATT and SNEGSKA (reference sequence). CDR3 protein: CSADTVDSLHF. CDR3 nucleotide sequence: TGCAGTGCAGACACCGTCGATTCCCTCCACTTT.

The V gene is TRBV5-6, the J gene TRBJ2-3; tentative D call: TRBD2 (5 bases). Germline CDR1 and CDR2: SGHDT and YYEEEE. V was pared by 2 bases and J by 2 bases, with 9 bases between. The CDR3 covers 14 residues. CDR3 DNA sequence: TGTGCCAGCAGCTTCCTCGGGGTCACAGATACGCAGTATTTT. Encoded protein: CASSFLGVTDTQYF.

The chain carries TRBV7-9 and TRBJ2-5; D uncertain. The germline gives CDR1 SEHNR, CDR2 FQNEAQ (reference sequence). This CDR3 comprises 14 residues. Trimming took off 5 bases at V and 0 bases at J, with 10 bases between the two ends. CDR3 in DNA: TGTGCCAGCAGCCCCCAGGCTTACCAAGAGACCCAGTACTTC. Translated: CASSPQAYQETQYF.

CDR3 loop: CASSRPGQGYNEQFF. The DNA of the CDR3 is TGTGCCAGTAGTAGGCCGGGACAGGGGTACAATGAGCAGTTCTTC. The genes are TRBV19 and TRBJ2-1; the match to TRBD1 covers 10 bases. The CDR3 length is 15 residues. V trimming: 4 bases; J trimming: 4 bases; junction bases outside the gene matches: 4. Germline CDR1 LNHDA, CDR2 SQIVND (reference sequence).